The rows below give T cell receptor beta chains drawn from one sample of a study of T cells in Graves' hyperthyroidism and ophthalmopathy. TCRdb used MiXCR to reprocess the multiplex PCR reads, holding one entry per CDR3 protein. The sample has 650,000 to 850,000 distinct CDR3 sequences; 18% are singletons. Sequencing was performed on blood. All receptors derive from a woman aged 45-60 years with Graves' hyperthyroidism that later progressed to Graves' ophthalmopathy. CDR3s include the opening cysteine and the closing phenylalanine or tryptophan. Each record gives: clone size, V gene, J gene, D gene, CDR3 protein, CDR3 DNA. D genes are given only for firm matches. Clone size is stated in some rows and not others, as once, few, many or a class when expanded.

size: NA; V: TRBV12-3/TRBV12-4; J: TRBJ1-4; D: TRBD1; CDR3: CASSLRTGLVEKLFF; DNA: TGTGCCAGCAGTCTCAGGACAGGGTTGGTTGAAAAACTGTTTTTT
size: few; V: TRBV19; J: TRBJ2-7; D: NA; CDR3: CASSIGGPGSAYEQYF; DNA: TGTGCCAGTAGTATAGGTGGGCCGGGGAGCGCCTACGAGCAGTACTTC
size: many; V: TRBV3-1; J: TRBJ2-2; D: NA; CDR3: CASSQYRDTGELFF; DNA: TGTGCCAGCAGCCAATACAGGGACACCGGGGAGCTGTTTTTT
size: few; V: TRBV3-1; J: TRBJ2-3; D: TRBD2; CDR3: CASSHKLGLAGEVDTQYF; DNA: TGTGCCAGCAGCCACAAACTCGGACTAGCGGGGGAGGTAGATACGCAGTATTTT
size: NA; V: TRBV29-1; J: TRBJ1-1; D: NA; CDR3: CSLVDNTEAFF; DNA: TGCAGCCTGGTGGATAACACTGAAGCTTTCTTT
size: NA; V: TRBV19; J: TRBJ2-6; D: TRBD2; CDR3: CASSILAGGPPVNSGANVLTF; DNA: TGTGCCAGTAGTATCCTAGCGGGGGGTCCCCCCGTTAACTCTGGGGCCAACGTCCTGACTTTC
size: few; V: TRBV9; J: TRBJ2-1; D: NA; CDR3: CASSVGQSNEQFF; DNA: TGTGCCAGCAGCGTAGGCCAAAGCAATGAGCAGTTCTTC
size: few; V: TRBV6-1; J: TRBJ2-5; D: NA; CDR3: CASSEEGPPETQYF; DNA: TGTGCCAGCAGTGAAGAGGGACCCCCGGAGACCCAGTACTTC
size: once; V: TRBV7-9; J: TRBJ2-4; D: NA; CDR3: CASSSRELAKNIQYF; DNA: TGTGCCAGCAGCTCTCGGGAATTAGCCAAAAACATTCAGTACTTC
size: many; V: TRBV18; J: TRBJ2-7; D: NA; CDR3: CASSEGQLQTYEQYF; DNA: TGTGCCAGCTCAGAAGGACAACTACAGACCTACGAGCAGTACTTC
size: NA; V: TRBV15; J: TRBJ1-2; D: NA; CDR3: CATSRDLGGRGYTF; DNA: TGTGCCACCAGCAGAGATCTAGGGGGTAGGGGCTACACCTTC
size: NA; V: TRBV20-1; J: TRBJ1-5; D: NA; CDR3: CSARDPREPMENQPQHF; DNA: TGCAGTGCTAGAGATCCGAGGGAACCGATGGAAAATCAGCCCCAGCATTTT
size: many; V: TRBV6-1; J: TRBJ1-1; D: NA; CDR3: CASTYRPGEAFF; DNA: TGTGCCAGCACCTACAGACCCGGTGAAGCTTTCTTT
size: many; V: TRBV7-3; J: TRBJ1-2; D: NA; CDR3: CASSLGDTANYGYTF; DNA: TGTGCCAGCAGCTTAGGGGACACAGCTAACTATGGCTACACCTTC
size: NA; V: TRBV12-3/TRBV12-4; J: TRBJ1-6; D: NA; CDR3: CASSPRGRGSSPLHF; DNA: TGTGCCAGCAGTCCCCGGGGCAGGGGCTCTTCACCCCTCCACTTT
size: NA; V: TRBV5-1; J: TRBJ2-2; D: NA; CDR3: CASSLPGADAGELFF; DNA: TGCGCCAGCAGCCTCCCCGGGGCCGACGCCGGGGAGCTGTTTTTT
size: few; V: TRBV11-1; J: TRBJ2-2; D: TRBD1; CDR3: CASSSRDRVAGELFF; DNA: TGTGCCAGCAGCTCAAGGGACAGGGTTGCCGGGGAGCTGTTTTTT
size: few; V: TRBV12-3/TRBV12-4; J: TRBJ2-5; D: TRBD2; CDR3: CASRAPMEAGVQETQYF; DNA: TGTGCCAGCAGGGCCCCTATGGAAGCGGGGGTCCAAGAGACCCAGTACTTC
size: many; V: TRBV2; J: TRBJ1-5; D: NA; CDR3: CASSTSSNQPQHF; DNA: TGTGCCAGCAGTACCAGTAGCAATCAGCCCCAGCATTTT
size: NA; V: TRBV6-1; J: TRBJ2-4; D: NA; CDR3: CASSPRGGAPSIQYF; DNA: TGTGCCAGCAGCCCCAGGGGGGGGGCGCCCAGCATTCAGTACTTC
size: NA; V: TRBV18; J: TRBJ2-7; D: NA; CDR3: CASPLDSYEQYF; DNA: TGTGCCAGCCCACTAGACTCCTACGAGCAGTACTTC
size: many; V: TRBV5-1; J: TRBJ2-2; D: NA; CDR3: CASSLSGTVSTGELFF; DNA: TGCGCCAGCAGCTTGAGCGGGACAGTGAGCACCGGGGAGCTGTTTTTT
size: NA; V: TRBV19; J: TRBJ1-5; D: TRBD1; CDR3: CASSANRGSNQPQHF; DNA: TGTGCCAGTAGTGCCAACAGGGGAAGCAATCAGCCCCAGCATTTT
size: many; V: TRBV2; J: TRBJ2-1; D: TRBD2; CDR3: CASSELAGSYNEQFF; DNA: TGTGCCAGCAGCGAACTAGCGGGGTCCTACAATGAGCAGTTCTTC
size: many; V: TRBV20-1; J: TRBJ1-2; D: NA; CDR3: CSARDPRGNYGYTF; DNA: TGCAGTGCTAGAGATCCCCGGGGGAACTATGGCTACACCTTC
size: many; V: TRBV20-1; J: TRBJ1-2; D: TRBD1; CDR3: CSARDTGGNYGYTF; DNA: TGCAGTGCTAGAGATACAGGGGGTAACTATGGCTACACCTTC
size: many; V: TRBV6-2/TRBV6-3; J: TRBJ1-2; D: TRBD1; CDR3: CASSAGQYYGYTF; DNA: TGTGCCAGCAGTGCGGGACAGTACTATGGCTACACCTTC
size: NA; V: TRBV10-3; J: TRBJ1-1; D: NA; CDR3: CAINRGGNTEAFF; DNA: TGTGCCATCAATCGAGGGGGGAACACTGAAGCTTTCTTT
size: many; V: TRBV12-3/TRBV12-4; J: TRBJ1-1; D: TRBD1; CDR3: CASSSTGWYENTEAFF; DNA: TGTGCCAGCAGTTCGACAGGGTGGTATGAGAACACTGAAGCTTTCTTT
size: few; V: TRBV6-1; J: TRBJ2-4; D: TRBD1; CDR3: CASSTGTGLPKNIQYF; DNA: TGTGCCAGCAGCACCGGGACAGGGCTACCCAAAAACATTCAGTACTTC
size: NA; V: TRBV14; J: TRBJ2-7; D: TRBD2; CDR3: CASSQRAGVTLGEQYF; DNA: TGTGCCAGCAGCCAACGGGCGGGGGTGACCCTGGGCGAGCAGTACTTC
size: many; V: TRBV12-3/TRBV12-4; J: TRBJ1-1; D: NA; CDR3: CASSLQGLGTEAFF; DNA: TGTGCCAGCAGTTTACAGGGGCTAGGTACTGAAGCTTTCTTT
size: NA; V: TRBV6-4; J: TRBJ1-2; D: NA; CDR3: CASSDQGLPGYTF; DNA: TGTGCCAGCAGTGACCAGGGACTCCCTGGCTACACCTTC
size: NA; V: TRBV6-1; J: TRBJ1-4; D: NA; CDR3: CASSEFSVEKLFF; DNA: TGTGCCAGCAGTGAATTTAGTGTTGAAAAACTGTTTTTT